The rows below give T cell receptor beta chains drawn from one sample of a study of T cells in Graves' hyperthyroidism and ophthalmopathy. TCRdb itself ran the multiplex PCR reads through MiXCR, one entry per CDR3 protein. The data hold about 520,000 distinct CDR3 sequences, with about 24% observed a single time. The sample comprised blood. The receptors were sampled from a woman between 25 and 40 years old with Graves' ophthalmopathy. The CDR3 runs from the conserved cysteine through the conserved F or W. The D gene is left open where the match is weak. The size field is filled for only some rows; it gives once, few, many or a size class.

V gene	D gene	clone size	J gene	CDR3 DNA	CDR3 protein
TRBV30	TRBD2	many	TRBJ2-5	TGTGCCTGGAGAGAAACTAGCGGGATTCAAGAGACCCAGTACTTC	CAWRETSGIQETQYF
TRBV14	TRBD1	-	TRBJ1-1	TGTGCCAGCAGCCAGAGACAGGGGAGAGGCACTGAAGCTTTCTTT	CASSQRQGRGTEAFF
TRBV10-3	TRBD1	many	TRBJ1-1	TGTGCCATCAGTTCCCCGAGACAGGGGGCCACTGAAGCTTTCTTT	CAISSPRQGATEAFF
TRBV6-2/TRBV6-3	-	many	TRBJ2-7	TGTGCCAGCAGTTACGGCGGGGACGCCTACGAGCAGTACTTC	CASSYGGDAYEQYF
TRBV4-2	-	many	TRBJ1-1	TGTGCCAGCAGCCAAGACGGAGTGCAGGGTTCGGGTAACACTGAAGCTTTCTTT	CASSQDGVQGSGNTEAFF
TRBV6-2/TRBV6-3	TRBD1	many	TRBJ1-5	TGTGCCAGCAGTTACTTCCGGGACAGAAATCAGCCCCAGCATTTT	CASSYFRDRNQPQHF
TRBV6-2/TRBV6-3	TRBD2	many	TRBJ2-2	TGTGCCAGCAGTTACTCGAGAGCGGGGCCCGGGGAGCTGTTTTTT	CASSYSRAGPGELFF
TRBV11-2	-	-	TRBJ1-1	TGTGCCAGCAGCTTAGATCCGTCGATGAACACTGAAGCTTTCTTT	CASSLDPSMNTEAFF
TRBV6-2/TRBV6-3	-	many	TRBJ1-1	TGTGCCAGCAGTCCGCCGGGCATGGCCCATGGGGCTTTCTTT	CASSPPGMAHGAFF
TRBV4-1	TRBD2	many	TRBJ2-7	TGCGCCAGCAGCCGACTACTAGCGGGGGGGATCGAGCAGTACTTC	CASSRLLAGGIEQYF
TRBV11-1	TRBD1	-	TRBJ1-5	TGTGCCAGCAGCTCCCTCGGGACAGATAGCAATCAGCCCCAGCATTTT	CASSSLGTDSNQPQHF
TRBV12-3/TRBV12-4	TRBD1	-	TRBJ2-7	TGTGCCAGCAGCGAGACAGGGGGCAACGAGCAGTACTTC	CASSETGGNEQYF
TRBV11-2	TRBD1	many	TRBJ1-2	TGTGCCAGCAGCTTAGTAGGGGGACAGGGGGGCTATGGCTACACCTTC	CASSLVGGQGGYGYTF
TRBV6-2/TRBV6-3	-	many	TRBJ2-7	TGTGCCAGCAGTTACACCCTAAGCTCCTACGAGCAGTACTTC	CASSYTLSSYEQYF
TRBV20-1	-	few	TRBJ2-4	TGCAGTGCTAGAGGACTAGCCAAAAACATTCAGTACTTC	CSARGLAKNIQYF
TRBV12-3/TRBV12-4	-	many	TRBJ1-2	TGTGCCAGCACCAACCTGCGGGGGGCGGTCTATGGCTACACCTTC	CASTNLRGAVYGYTF
TRBV29-1	-	-	TRBJ2-7	TGCAGCGTTTACGGGCTGTCTGGGAGCTACGAGCAGTACTTC	CSVYGLSGSYEQYF
TRBV2	TRBD1	many	TRBJ1-2	TGTGCCAGCATCGTGGGAACAGGGGGCCATGGCTACACCTTC	CASIVGTGGHGYTF
TRBV29-1	-	many	TRBJ1-1	TGCAGTGCCAGCCCTCAGGAAGGAGGCACTGAAGCTTTCTTT	CSASPQEGGTEAFF
TRBV28	-	many	TRBJ2-7	TGTGCCAGCAGTACGGGCCGCTCCTACGAGCAGTACTTC	CASSTGRSYEQYF
TRBV30	-	many	TRBJ1-2	TGTGCCTGGAGTGTCGGGACGACCTATGGCTACACCTTC	CAWSVGTTYGYTF
TRBV7-2	-	-	TRBJ2-7	TGTGCCAGCAGCTTAAGCGGCAGCGGCTACGAGCAGTACTTC	CASSLSGSGYEQYF
TRBV7-2	-	many	TRBJ1-1	TGTGCCAGCAGCTACCCCGCAGGGAGGTCTGAAGCTTTCTTT	CASSYPAGRSEAFF
TRBV13	-	many	TRBJ1-6	TGTGCCAGCAGCTTAGGGGTGGGATCACCCCTCCACTTT	CASSLGVGSPLHF
TRBV6-1	-	many	TRBJ1-1	TGTGCCAGCAGAACAGGGTTGGACACTGAAGCTTTCTTT	CASRTGLDTEAFF
TRBV6-1	TRBD1	many	TRBJ1-5	TGTGCCAGCAGTGACGACTTACAGGGGGGAGGGCAGCCCCAGCATTTT	CASSDDLQGGGQPQHF
TRBV6-1	-	few	TRBJ1-5	TGTGCCAGCAGTGAAGCGAACAGCAATCAGCCCCAGCATTTT	CASSEANSNQPQHF
TRBV7-9	-	-	TRBJ1-2	TGTGCCAGCAGCGCTCGGGACGGGGCCTATGGCTACACCTTC	CASSARDGAYGYTF
TRBV12-3/TRBV12-4	-	many	TRBJ2-7	TGTGCCAGCAGTGTACAGGGAGGGGAGCAGTACTTC	CASSVQGGEQYF